This T cell receptor (beta chain) stems from a study of cytomegalovirus exposure and HLA in healthy donors. Broader study findings: As immune exposure information, only CMV serostatus was available. CMV antigen specificity of a few CMV-associated chains was confirmed in vitro. What was likely a sequencing artifact was a cluster of highly shared sequence variants. Researchers counted about 150 TCR beta chains as cytomegalovirus-associated.

CDR3 length: 12 amino acids. Trimming removed 5 bases at V and 1 base at J, with 5 bases between. Germline loops: CDR1 LGHNT, CDR2 FRNRAP. Only a few counts were recorded for this clone. As yet, its antigen is unknown. Use of 60 Vbeta and 13 Jbeta primers characterized the PCR. Using immunoSEQ multiplex PCR, the repertoire was profiled, and TCRdb retains in-frame clones only, with some absent. Of approximately 100,000 clones in the sample, around three quarters are singletons; the top ten hold roughly 8.2%. V usage is TRBV12-5 and J usage is TRBJ1-2, with D unresolved. The clonotype comes from a woman aged 50 to 60 in good health and CMV-seropositive. The sequenced sample consisted of PBMCs. This CDR3 is CASGNSNYGYTF. The CDR3 DNA follows: TGTGCTAGTGGTAACAGTAACTATGGCTACACCTTC.